A selection of T cell receptor beta chains follows, all from one sample in a study of cytomegalovirus exposure and HLA in healthy donors. The repertoire was sequenced with immunoSEQ multiplex PCR; TCRdb's copy has only in-frame clones and lacks some. The sample has under 150,000 clones, 50% to 75% seen once. The specimen was PBMCs. The receptors derive from a woman between 35 and 50 years old in good health and CMV-seronegative. CDR3s include the opening cysteine and the closing phenylalanine or tryptophan. The order of the fields is D gene, clone size, J gene, V gene, CDR3 protein, CDR3 DNA. D genes are given only for firm matches. Size values are once, few and many counts, or a class for expanded clones, and some rows have none.

>TRBD2|.|TRBJ2-3|TRBV5-1
CASSLDRLAADTQYF
TGCGCCAGCAGCTTGGACAGACTAGCAGCAGATACGCAGTATTTT
>.|.|TRBJ1-1|TRBV20-1
CSATDGAEAFF
TGCAGTGCAACAGACGGCGCTGAAGCTTTCTTT
>TRBD1|.|TRBJ1-3|TRBV5-1
CASSSGTGLGNTIYF
TGCGCCAGCAGCTCGGGGACAGGCCTAGGAAACACCATATATTTT
>TRBD1|.|TRBJ1-3|TRBV6-6
CASSPGQGQGLNTIYF
TGTGCCAGCAGTCCGGGCCAAGGACAGGGCCTCAACACCATATATTTT
>.|.|TRBJ1-1|TRBV20-1
CSATGNTEAFF
TGCAGTGCTACAGGGAACACTGAAGCTTTCTTT
>TRBD2|.|TRBJ2-1|TRBV5-1
CASSLLSGDNEQFF
TGCGCCAGCAGCTTACTTAGCGGGGACAATGAGCAGTTCTTC
>TRBD1|.|TRBJ1-1|TRBV30
CAWSLGRTGTREAFF
TGTGCCTGGAGTCTTGGGAGGACAGGGACCAGGGAAGCTTTCTTT
>TRBD1|.|TRBJ2-7|TRBV5-6
CASSLSGTAYEQYF
TGTGCCAGCAGCTTGTCCGGGACAGCATACGAGCAGTACTTC
>.|.|TRBJ1-3|TRBV7-2
CASSPVQGFSGNTIYF
TGTGCCAGCAGCCCCGTGCAGGGTTTCTCTGGAAACACCATATATTTT
>.|few|TRBJ1-1|TRBV6-1
CASSYTEAFF
TGTGCCAGCAGCTACACTGAAGCTTTCTTT
>.|.|TRBJ1-1|TRBV14
CASSRQENTEAFF
TGTGCCAGCAGCCGGCAAGAGAACACTGAAGCTTTCTTT
>TRBD2|.|TRBJ2-5|TRBV7-3
CASSLTSGGLQETQYF
TGTGCCAGCAGCTTAACTAGCGGGGGCTTACAAGAGACCCAGTACTTC
>.|.|TRBJ1-2|TRBV30
CAWSPPLSRYYGYTF
TGTGCCTGGAGTCCCCCCTTGAGTCGATACTATGGCTACACCTTC
>.|.|TRBJ1-2|TRBV19
CASSIGRGATYGYTF
TGTGCCAGTAGTATCGGGCGGGGGGCGACCTATGGCTACACCTTC
>.|.|TRBJ1-5|TRBV6-1
CASSENSYQPQHF
TGTGCCAGCAGTGAAAACAGTTATCAGCCTCAGCATTTT
>.|once|TRBJ1-5|TRBV19
CASSIDQPEPQHF
TGTGCCAGTAGTATAGATCAACCGGAGCCCCAGCATTTT
>.|.|TRBJ2-2|TRBV27
CASSLQWTANTGELFF
TGTGCCAGCAGTTTACAGTGGACAGCAAACACCGGGGAGCTGTTTTTT
>.|once|TRBJ2-4|TRBV30
CAWSPPGIAKNIQYF
TGTGCCTGGAGTCCTCCCGGGATAGCCAAAAACATTCAGTACTTC
>.|once|TRBJ1-2|TRBV7-2
CASSLGGAANYGYTF
TGTGCCAGCAGCTTAGGCGGGGCCGCTAACTATGGCTACACCTTC
>.|.|TRBJ1-5|TRBV5-6
CASSNIRTRSNQPQHF
TGTGCCAGCAGCAATATAAGGACAAGAAGCAATCAGCCCCAGCATTTT
>TRBD1|once|TRBJ1-1|TRBV7-2
CASSFMTGGMVGTEAFF
TGTGCCAGCAGCTTCATGACAGGGGGGATGGTGGGCACTGAAGCTTTCTTT
>.|few|TRBJ1-1|TRBV6-5
CASRRSGGEAFF
TGTGCCAGCAGACGGTCGGGGGGAGAAGCTTTCTTT
>TRBD1|.|TRBJ1-6|TRBV30
CAWKEEGARGSPLHF
TGTGCCTGGAAAGAGGAGGGGGCGCGAGGTTCACCCCTCCACTTT
>.|.|TRBJ1-5|TRBV7-8
CASSLGLRNQPQHF
TGTGCCAGCAGCTTAGGGCTGCGCAATCAGCCCCAGCATTTT
>TRBD1|.|TRBJ1-5|TRBV23-1
CASSQPRDRGARNQPQHF
TGCGCCAGCAGTCAACCCCGGGACAGGGGGGCGAGGAATCAGCCCCAGCATTTT
>TRBD1|.|TRBJ1-2|TRBV18
CASSQGQSYGYTF
TGTGCCAGCTCGCAGGGACAGTCCTATGGCTACACCTTC
>TRBD2|.|TRBJ2-2|TRBV6-6
CASSYGGGTGELFF
TGTGCCAGCAGTTACGGGGGGGGGACCGGGGAGCTGTTTTTT
>.|.|TRBJ1-1|TRBV28
CASSSGLAQGSFEAFF
TGTGCCAGCAGTTCGGGCTTGGCGCAGGGGAGTTTTGAAGCTTTCTTT